This T cell receptor beta chain emerged from a study of T-cell reconstitution after alpha-beta-depleted transplantation in children. The table lists this clonotype with many counts. The V gene's germline CDR1 is MNHEY and CDR2 SMNVEV (reference sequence). Trimming cost V 2 bases and J 3 bases, with 17 bases left between them. The CDR3 loop spans 16 amino acids. The TCRbeta library was prepared with unique molecular identifiers. Each CDR3 protein is one row after TCRdb ran MiXCR on the PCR reads. The sample lists approximately 200,000 distinct CDR3 sequences; approximately 15% were seen once. This sample comprised PBMCs from the stem cell graft donor, obtained from the stem cell graft. The TCR sequence derives from a human donor who donated a stem cell graft to a child with acute lymphoblastic leukemia. The chain is built from TRBV27 and TRBJ2-7, with D possibly TRBD1 on 6 matching bases. The DNA of the CDR3 is TGTGCCAGCAGTTTAACGCCTCAGGGGACCCTCTACGAGCAGTACTTC. This sequence encodes CASSLTPQGTLYEQYF.